These 18 T cell receptor beta chains originate from one sample sequenced in a study of Graves' ophthalmopathy and Graves' hyperthyroidism. Using RNA transcripts, the TCR beta CDR3 regions were amplified. HTBI primers primed a first-round RT-PCR, and a second-round multiplex PCR followed. Each CDR3 protein gets one entry after TCRdb re-called the multiplex PCR reads with MiXCR. Among over a million distinct CDR3 sequences listed, approximately 35% were seen once. The sample was peripheral blood or thyroid tissue (not recorded which). Every receptor here comes from an adult man with Graves' hyperthyroidism.

This clonotype occurred a few times. This chain links TRBV6-5 with TRBJ2-7; 9 bases match TRBD2. CDR3 size: 14 residues. The J segment lost 6 bases and the V segment lost 4 bases, leaving 7 bases of the junction unmatched. CDR1 and CDR2 (germline): MNHEY, SVGAGI. CDR3 sequence reads: CASSLAGAPREQYF. The DNA of the CDR3 is TGTGCCAGCAGTTTAGCGGGAGCGCCGCGCGAGCAGTACTTC.

This chain joins TRBV7-9 and TRBJ2-7; 9 bases agree with TRBD1. V lost 6 bases and J lost 5; bases outside the gene matches: 11. CDR1 and CDR2 (germline): SEHNR, FQNEAQ (reference sequence). The CDR3 spans 15 residues. The CDR3 DNA reads TGTGCCAGCAGTTCACTGACAGGGGGGAGGAACGAGCAGTACTTC. Its translation is CASSSLTGGRNEQYF.

The chain employs TRBV25-1 and TRBJ2-2, with TRBD2 as a possible D gene (5 bases). Trimming removed 8 bases at V and 7 bases at J, with 14 bases between. The CDR3 covers 13 residues. CDR1 MGHDK and CDR2 SYGVNS come from the germline V gene. The CDR3 DNA follows: TGTGCCAGCGGCACGAGAGGGAACGGGGAGCTGTTTTTT. Its translation is CASGTRGNGELFF.

The chain uses TRBV7-9 and TRBJ2-5; the D gene could be TRBD1 or TRBD2 (7 bases each). Deletions cut 5 bases from V and 4 bases from J, with 17 bases between. The CDR3 runs 15 residues. Per germline, CDR1 SEHNR and CDR2 FQNEAQ (reference sequence). The CDR3 DNA sequence: TGTGCCAGCAGCCAGGGGGGGCTAGATCGAGAGACCCAGTACTTC. It codes for CASSQGGLDRETQYF.

This chain links TRBV10-3 with TRBJ2-5, with D unresolved. V shed 7 bases and J shed 3 bases, with 6 bases lying between them. The CDR3 extends over 11 amino acids. Germline values: CDR1 ENHRY, CDR2 SYGVKD. CDR3 bases: TGTGCCATCAACCGGGAAGAGACCCAGTACTTC. Protein sequence: CAINREETQYF.

The rearrangement joins TRBV29-1 to TRBJ2-5, with D tentatively TRBD2 (5 bases). The germline CDR1 and CDR2 sequences are SQVTM and ANQGSEA. Trimming pared 2 bases from V and 5 bases from J, leaving 12 bases between. CDR3 size: 13 residues. In DNA, the CDR3 is TGCAGCGTTGAAACTAGGGCCGAGGAGACCCAGTACTTC. Its translation: CSVETRAEETQYF.

This clonotype was seen at least ten times. This chain joins TRBV9 and TRBJ2-5, with 8 bases aligning to TRBD1. Trimming took 0 bases from V and 0 from J; bases not matched to a gene: 1. The CDR3 spans 15 residues. In germline, CDR1 is SGDLS, CDR2 YYNGEE. In DNA, the CDR3 is TGTGCCAGCAGCGTAGCCAGGGGGCACCAAGAGACCCAGTACTTC. Protein sequence: CASSVARGHQETQYF.

The sample holds many counts of this clonotype. This CDR3 is CASSRVGVNEQFF. The CDR3 bases are TGTGCCAGCAGTCGGGTCGGGGTCAATGAGCAGTTCTTC. The chain couples TRBV6-5 to TRBJ2-1; a weak D match, TRBD2 (5 bases). The germline CDR1 and CDR2 sequences are MNHEY and SVGAGI. CDR3 length equals 13 residues. Between the trimmed V and J ends, which lost 5 bases and 6 bases, there was a span of 11 bases.

The chain has TRBV10-3 and TRBJ2-7, with a weak D call TRBD2 (6 bases). Germline loops: CDR1 ENHRY, CDR2 SYGVKD. The V end lost 8 bases, the J end lost 5 bases, and 13 bases lay between the germline ends. The CDR3 is made up of 12 amino acids. The CDR3 region is CAIAGKDHEQYF. The CDR3 nucleotides read TGTGCCATCGCGGGGAAGGACCACGAGCAGTACTTC.

This clonotype was found many times. The chain recombines TRBV5-6 with TRBJ1-2; D perhaps matches TRBD1 (6 bases). Trimming removed 0 bases at V and 3 bases at J, with 18 bases between. The CDR3 has 17 residues. CDR1 and CDR2 from the germline V gene are SGHDT and YYEEEE. The CDR3 loop reads CASSLARGSRGYYGYTF. In DNA form, the CDR3 reads TGTGCCAGCAGCTTGGCGCGGGGATCAAGGGGGTACTATGGCTACACCTTC.

The DNA of the CDR3 is TGCAGTGCTAGTAAACTAGCGAGAGGATACGAGCAGTACTTC. Protein product: CSASKLARGYEQYF. The rearrangement joins TRBV20-1 to TRBJ2-7; 7 bases match TRBD2. The germline V gene encodes CDR1 DFQATT and CDR2 SNEGSKA (reference sequence). Trimming removed 3 bases from V and 4 bases from J; junction bases left unmatched: 9. This CDR3 spans 14 amino acids.

Concerning this clonotype: A clone one base away is much larger, so this may be a read error. This chain connects TRBV7-8 to TRBJ2-7, with D tentatively TRBD1 or TRBD2 (5 bases each). V lost 5 bases and J 0 bases, leaving 14 bases between the germline ends. CDR1 SGHVS and CDR2 FQNEAQ come from the germline V gene. CDR3 length: 15 amino acids. CDR3 region: CASSAWDGPSYEQYF. Written as DNA, the CDR3 is TGTGCCAGCAGCGCCTGGGACGGACCCTCCTACGAGCAGTACTTC.

This clonotype was detected a few times. CDR3 bases: TGTGCCAGCAGCTTCGGACAGGGGAGGACTCAGCCCCAGCATTTT. Translation gives CASSFGQGRTQPQHF. The rearrangement uses TRBV7-2 and TRBJ1-5; 9 bases match TRBD1. The CDR3 runs 15 residues. The V gene end was trimmed by 3 bases and the J gene end by 6 bases; junction bases not matched to a gene: 6. The germline gives CDR1 SGHTA, CDR2 FQGNSA.

The V and J genes are TRBV2 and TRBJ2-7; 9 bases fit TRBD1. V was clipped by 11 bases and J by 5 bases; unmatched bases: 7. Germline assignment: CDR1 SNHLY and CDR2 FYNNEI. This CDR3 comprises 12 residues. The CDR3 loop reads CAPNRGHNEQYF. The DNA of the CDR3 is TGTGCCCCGAACAGGGGGCACAACGAGCAGTACTTC. Drawing the rest from reference TRBV2 and TRBJ2-7, the complete variable domain is EPEVTQTPSHQVTQMGQEVILRCVPISNHLYFYWYRQILGQKVEFLVSFYNNEISEKSEIFDDQFSVERPDGSNFTLKIRSTKLEDSAMYFCAPNRGHNEQYFGPGTRLTVT.

This clonotype was detected many times. The chain couples TRBV2 to TRBJ2-5, with 9 bases lining up with TRBD1. This CDR3 spans 15 amino acids. Germline V gene data show CDR1 as SNHLY and CDR2 as FYNNEI. Unmatched junction bases numbered 7, after V lost 3 bases and J lost 5 bases. The CDR3 DNA is TGTGCCAGCAGTGATATGGGACAGGGATCCGAGACCCAGTACTTC. Its translation is CASSDMGQGSETQYF. Combining the CDR3 with reference TRBV2 and TRBJ2-5 gives the whole variable domain EPEVTQTPSHQVTQMGQEVILRCVPISNHLYFYWYRQILGQKVEFLVSFYNNEISEKSEIFDDQFSVERPDGSNFTLKIRSTKLEDSAMYFCASSDMGQGSETQYFGPGTRLLVL.

Worth noting for this clonotype: Its ends do not fully match the called genes, so a read error is possible. This chain uses TRBV7-6 with TRBJ2-5, with TRBD2 as a possible D gene (6 bases). Germline V gives CDR1 SGHVS, CDR2 FNYEAQ. This CDR3 has 14 residues. In nucleotides, the CDR3 is TGTGCCAGCACCCGTTACGGGGGTCAAGAGCCCCAGTACTTC. Protein sequence: CASTRYGGQEPQYF.

This clonotype showed up many times. The chain recombines TRBV9 with TRBJ2-2; no reliable D call. V was pared by 1 base and J by 5 bases, with 3 bases between. The length of the CDR3 is 12 residues. The germline gives CDR1 SGDLS, CDR2 YYNGEE. CDR3 DNA sequence: TGTGCCAGCAGCGTAATGACCGGGGAGCTGTTTTTT. This translates into CASSVMTGELFF.

This clonotype was counted many times. This rearrangement joins TRBV10-3 to TRBJ2-5; TRBD2 agrees at 11 bases. The germline CDR1 and CDR2 sequences are ENHRY and SYGVKD. V trimming: 11 bases; J trimming: 5 bases; junction bases outside the gene matches: 10. CDR3 length: 14 residues. The CDR3 DNA reads as TGTGCCGCTCAGACTAGCGGGGTGGAGGAGACCCAGTACTTC. This translates into CAAQTSGVEETQYF.